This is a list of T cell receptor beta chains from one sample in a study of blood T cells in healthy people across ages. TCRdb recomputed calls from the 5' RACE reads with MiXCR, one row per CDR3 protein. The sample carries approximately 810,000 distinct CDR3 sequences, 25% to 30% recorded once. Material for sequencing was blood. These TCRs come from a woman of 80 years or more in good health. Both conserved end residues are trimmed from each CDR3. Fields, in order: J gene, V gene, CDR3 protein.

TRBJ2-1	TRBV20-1	SARPSSGDPYNEQF
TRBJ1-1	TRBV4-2	ASSQGPRDRINTEAF
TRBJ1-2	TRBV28	ASTFSGQGVPGYT
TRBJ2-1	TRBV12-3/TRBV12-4	ASSLVQGSDEQF
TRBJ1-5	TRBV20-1	SARDPGGSNQPQH
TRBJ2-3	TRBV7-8	ASSLGVRRGRDTQY
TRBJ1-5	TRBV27	AGSKRQTNQPQH
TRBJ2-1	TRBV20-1	SARGARGRDLGEQF
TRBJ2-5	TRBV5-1	ASTPGGAEGETQY
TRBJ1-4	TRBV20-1	SAREQGRNEKLF
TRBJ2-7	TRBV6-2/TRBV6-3	ASSYWTDGHEQY
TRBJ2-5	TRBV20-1	SASLLLAGGILSQETQY
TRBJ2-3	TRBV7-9	ASSANVDTQY
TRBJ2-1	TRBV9	ASSVTRRDEQF
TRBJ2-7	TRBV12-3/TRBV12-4	ASSSDRRLDEQY
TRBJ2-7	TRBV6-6	ASSPSPGQGAWGSYEQY
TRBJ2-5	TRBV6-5	ASSNGRETQY